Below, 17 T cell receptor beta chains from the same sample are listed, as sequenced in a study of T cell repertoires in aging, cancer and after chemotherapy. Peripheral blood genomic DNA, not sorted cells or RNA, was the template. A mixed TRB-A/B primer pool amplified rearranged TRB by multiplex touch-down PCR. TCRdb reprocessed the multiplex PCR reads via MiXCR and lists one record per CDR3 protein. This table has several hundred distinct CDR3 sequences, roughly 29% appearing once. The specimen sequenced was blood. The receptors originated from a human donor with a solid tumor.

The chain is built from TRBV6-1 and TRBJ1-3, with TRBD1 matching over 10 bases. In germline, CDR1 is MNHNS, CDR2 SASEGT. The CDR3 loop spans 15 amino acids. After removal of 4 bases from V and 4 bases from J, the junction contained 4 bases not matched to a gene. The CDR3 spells CASSGDRGSGNTIYF. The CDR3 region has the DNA TGTGCCAGCAGTGGGGACAGGGGATCAGGAAACACCATATATTTT.

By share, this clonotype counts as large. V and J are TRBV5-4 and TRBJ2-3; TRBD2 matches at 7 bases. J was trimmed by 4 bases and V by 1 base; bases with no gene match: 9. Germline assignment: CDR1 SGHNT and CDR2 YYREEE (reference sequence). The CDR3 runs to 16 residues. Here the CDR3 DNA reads TGTGCCAGCAGCTTGTATCGTGGGGGGGGAGCAGATACGCAGTATTTT. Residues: CASSLYRGGGADTQYF.

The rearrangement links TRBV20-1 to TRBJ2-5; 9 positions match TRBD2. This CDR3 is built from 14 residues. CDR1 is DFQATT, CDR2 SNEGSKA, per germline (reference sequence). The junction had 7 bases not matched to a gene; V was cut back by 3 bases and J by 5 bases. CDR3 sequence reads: CSARVGLAQETQYF. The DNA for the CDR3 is TGCAGTGCTAGGGTGGGACTAGCTCAGGAGACCCAGTACTTC.

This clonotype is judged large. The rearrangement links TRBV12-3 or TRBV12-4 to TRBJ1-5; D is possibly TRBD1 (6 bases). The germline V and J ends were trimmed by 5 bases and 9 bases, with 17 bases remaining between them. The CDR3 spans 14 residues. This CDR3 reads CASSLSTGVRPQHF. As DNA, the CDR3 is TGTGCCAGCAGTCTTTCGACAGGAGTAAGGCCCCAGCATTTT.

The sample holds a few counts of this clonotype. CDR3 in amino acids: CASSTRQGSTEAFF. CDR3 bases: TGTGCCAGCAGTACAAGACAGGGGAGCACTGAAGCTTTCTTT. The chain uses TRBV6-2 or TRBV6-3 and TRBJ1-1; 8 positions match TRBD1. The V and J ends lost 5 bases and 4 bases, in that order; junction bases with no gene match: 6. Germline V CDR1 and CDR2: MNHEY, SVGEGT. The length of the CDR3 is 14 residues.

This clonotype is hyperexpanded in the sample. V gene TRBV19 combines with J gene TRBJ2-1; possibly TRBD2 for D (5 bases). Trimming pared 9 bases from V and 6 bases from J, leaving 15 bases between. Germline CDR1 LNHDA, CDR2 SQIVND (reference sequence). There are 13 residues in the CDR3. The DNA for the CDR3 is TGTGCCAGCTTAAGTGGGAGTGGCAATGAGCAGTTCTTC. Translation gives CASLSGSGNEQFF.

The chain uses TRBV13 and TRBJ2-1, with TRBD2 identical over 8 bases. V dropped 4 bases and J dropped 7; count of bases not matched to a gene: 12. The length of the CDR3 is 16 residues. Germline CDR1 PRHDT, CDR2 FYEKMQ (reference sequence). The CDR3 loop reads CASSYLAGRERNEQFF. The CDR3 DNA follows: TGTGCCAGCAGCTACTTAGCGGGGCGGGAAAGGAATGAGCAGTTCTTC.

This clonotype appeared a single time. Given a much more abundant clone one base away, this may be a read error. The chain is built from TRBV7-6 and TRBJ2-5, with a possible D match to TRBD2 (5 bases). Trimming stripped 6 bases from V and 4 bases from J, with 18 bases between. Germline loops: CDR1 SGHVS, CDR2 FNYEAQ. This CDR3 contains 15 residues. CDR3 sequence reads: CASSPSEVRGETQYF. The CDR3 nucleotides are TGTGCCAGCAGTCCCTCCGAGGTCCGGGGAGAGACCCAGTACTTC.

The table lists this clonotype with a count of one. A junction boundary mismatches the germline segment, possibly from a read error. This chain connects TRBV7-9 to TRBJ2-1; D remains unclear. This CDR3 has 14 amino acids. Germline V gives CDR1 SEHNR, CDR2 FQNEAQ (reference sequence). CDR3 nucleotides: TGTGCCAGCAGCTTAGGACTGAGGTTCAATAAGCAGTTCTTC. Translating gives CASSLGLRFNKQFF.

This chain's CDR3 is CASSPSLLAGLTDTQYF. CDR3 in DNA: TGCGCCAGCAGCCCCTCGTTGCTAGCGGGCCTCACAGATACGCAGTATTTT. This chain links TRBV5-1 with TRBJ2-3; 8 bases agree with TRBD2. Germline V CDR1 and CDR2: SGHRS, YFSETQ. V gave up 4 bases and J gave up 2 bases; unmatched junction bases: 12. The CDR3 totals 17 residues.

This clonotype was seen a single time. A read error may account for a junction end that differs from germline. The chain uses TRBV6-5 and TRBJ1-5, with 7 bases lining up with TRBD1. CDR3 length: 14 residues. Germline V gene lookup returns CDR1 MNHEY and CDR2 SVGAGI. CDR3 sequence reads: CASTRDSVDQPQNF. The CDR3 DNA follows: TGTGCCAGTACCCGGGACAGCGTAGATCAGCCCCAGAATTTT.

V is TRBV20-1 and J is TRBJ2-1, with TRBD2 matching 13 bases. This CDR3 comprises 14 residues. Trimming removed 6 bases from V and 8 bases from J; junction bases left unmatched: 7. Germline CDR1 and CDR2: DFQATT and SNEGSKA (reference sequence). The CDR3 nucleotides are TGCAGTGCAAAACCAGGACTAGCGGGGGATGAGCAGTTCTTC. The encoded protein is CSAKPGLAGDEQFF.

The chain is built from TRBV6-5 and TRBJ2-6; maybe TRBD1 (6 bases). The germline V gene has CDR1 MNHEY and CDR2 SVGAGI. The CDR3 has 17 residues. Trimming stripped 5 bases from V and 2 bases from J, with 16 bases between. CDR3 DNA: TGTGCCAGCAGTCAACAGGGCGACGACGCTGGGGCCAACGTCCTGACTTTC. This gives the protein CASSQQGDDAGANVLTF.

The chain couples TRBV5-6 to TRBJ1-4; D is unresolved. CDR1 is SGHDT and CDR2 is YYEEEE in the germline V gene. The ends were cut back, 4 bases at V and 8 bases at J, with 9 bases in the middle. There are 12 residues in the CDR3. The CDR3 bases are TGTGCCAGCAGCAGGGAGGACGAAAAACTGTTTTTT. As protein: CASSREDEKLFF.

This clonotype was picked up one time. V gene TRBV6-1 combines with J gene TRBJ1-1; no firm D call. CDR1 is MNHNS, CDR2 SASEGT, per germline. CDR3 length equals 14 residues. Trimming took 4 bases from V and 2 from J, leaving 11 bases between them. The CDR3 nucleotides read TGTGCCAGCAGTGGTGTAGTAAGTAACACTGAAGCTTTCTTT. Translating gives CASSGVVSNTEAFF.

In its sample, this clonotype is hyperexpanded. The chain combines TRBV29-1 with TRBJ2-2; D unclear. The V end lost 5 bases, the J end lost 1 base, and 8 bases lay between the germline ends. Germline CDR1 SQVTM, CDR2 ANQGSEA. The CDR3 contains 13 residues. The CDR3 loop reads CSVRLQNTGELFF. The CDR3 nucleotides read TGCAGCGTTCGTCTGCAGAACACCGGGGAGCTGTTTTTT.

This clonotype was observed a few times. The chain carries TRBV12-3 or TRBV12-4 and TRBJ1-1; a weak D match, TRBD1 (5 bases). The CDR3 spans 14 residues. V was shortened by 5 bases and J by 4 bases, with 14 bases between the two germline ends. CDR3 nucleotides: TGTGCCAGCAGTCCCCTCGGGGGGGGCACTGAAGCTTTCTTT. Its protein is CASSPLGGGTEAFF.